This T cell receptor (beta chain) was captured by sequencing in a study of T cells after yellow fever vaccination. Overall study results and limits: In FACS-sorted repertoires, abundant clonotypes from the bulk population could appear as contaminants. A large majority of primary-vaccination clones showed up again after the booster (around 95% CD4, 85% to 90% CD8).

This clonotype was detected ten times or more. The target antigen is unknown. Synthesis of TCR cDNA relied on 5'RACE template switching, which attached a universal primer site and UMIs. Using its own MiXCR run on the 5' RACE reads, TCRdb lists one record per CDR3 protein. Found here are 300,000 to 350,000 distinct CDR3 sequences, around 4.3% of them singletons; the top ten hold roughly a fifth. The V gene lost 4 bases and the J gene lost 9 bases, with 10 bases spanning the gap. The CDR3 sequence is 11 residues long. Germline CDR1 and CDR2: SGHRS and YFSETQ. The sequencing here drew on PBMCs, taken 15 days after the yellow fever booster vaccination. The receptor was isolated from a man younger than 35 who received the YFV17D yellow fever vaccine. V and J are TRBV5-1 and TRBJ2-5; unclear D gene. The CDR3 is CASSAGPAQYF. The CDR3 coding sequence is TGCGCCAGCAGCGCCGGTCCGGCCCAGTACTTC.